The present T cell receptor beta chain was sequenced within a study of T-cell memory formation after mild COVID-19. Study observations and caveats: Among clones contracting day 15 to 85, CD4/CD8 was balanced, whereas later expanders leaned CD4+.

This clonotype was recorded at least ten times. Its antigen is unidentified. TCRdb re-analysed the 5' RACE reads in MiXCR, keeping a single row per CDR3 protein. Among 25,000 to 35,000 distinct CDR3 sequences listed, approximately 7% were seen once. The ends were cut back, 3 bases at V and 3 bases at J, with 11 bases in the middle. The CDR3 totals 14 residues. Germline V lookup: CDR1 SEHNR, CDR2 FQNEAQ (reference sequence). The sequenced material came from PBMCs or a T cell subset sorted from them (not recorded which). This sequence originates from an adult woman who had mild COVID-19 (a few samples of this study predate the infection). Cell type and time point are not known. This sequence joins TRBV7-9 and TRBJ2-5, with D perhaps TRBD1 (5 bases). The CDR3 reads CASSFRQTEETQYF. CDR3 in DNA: TGTGCCAGCAGCTTCCGGCAGACAGAAGAGACCCAGTACTTC. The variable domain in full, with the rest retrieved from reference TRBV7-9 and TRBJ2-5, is DTGVSQNPRHKITKRGQNVTFRCDPISEHNRLYWYRQTLGQGPEFLTYFQNEAQLEKSRLLSDRFSAERPKGSFSTLEIQRTEQGDSAMYLCASSFRQTEETQYFGPGTRLLVL.